These 18 T cell receptor beta chains originate from one sample sequenced in a study of blood T cell repertoires in COVID-19. Sequencing used immunoSEQ multiplex PCR; TCRdb keeps in-frame clones, though not all of them. The data show approximately 89,000 clones, about four fifths seen once. The specimen sequenced was peripheral blood. These receptors were collected from a human donor in a cohort sampled during active COVID-19.

The chain couples TRBV10-2 to TRBJ2-1; D may be TRBD1 (5 bases). V lost 2 bases and J 9 bases, leaving 14 bases between the germline ends. In germline, CDR1 is WSHSY, CDR2 SAAADI. The CDR3 is 14 residues long. As DNA, the CDR3 is TGCGCCAGCAGTGAGGCCAGCAGGGCAGGTGAGCAGTTCTTC. Translated, it gives CASSEASRAGEQFF.

The chain combines TRBV7-2 with TRBJ2-1; possibly TRBD1 for D (5 bases). V lost 5 bases, J lost 3 bases, and 14 bases lay in between. The length of the CDR3 is 15 residues. The V gene's germline CDR1 is SGHTA and CDR2 FQGNSA. For the CDR3, the DNA is TGTGCCAGCAGCGCCGACAGTGGGTACTACAATGAGCAGTTCTTC. Translation gives CASSADSGYYNEQFF.

The V gene is TRBV25-1, the J gene TRBJ1-1; D possibly corresponds to TRBD1 (5 bases). The V gene lost 5 bases and the J gene lost 5 bases, with 12 bases spanning the gap. The germline gives CDR1 MGHDK, CDR2 SYGVNS. This CDR3 is 13 amino acids long. The CDR3 sequence is CASSISGRTEAFF. The CDR3 DNA sequence: TGTGCCAGCAGTATATCAGGGAGGACTGAAGCTTTCTTT.

The chain carries TRBV6-5 and TRBJ2-7; 7 bases are shared with TRBD2. V was clipped by 2 bases and J by 4 bases; unmatched bases: 8. The CDR3 contains 15 residues. Per germline, CDR1 MNHEY and CDR2 SVGAGI. This CDR3 reads CASSYGAGASYEQYF. The CDR3 DNA reads as TGTGCCAGCAGTTACGGGGCGGGAGCAAGTTACGAGCAGTACTTC.

V gene TRBV15 combines with J gene TRBJ2-5, with D maybe TRBD2 (7 bases). CDR3 length: 15 amino acids. Trimming cost V 5 bases and J 0 bases, with 13 bases left between them. Per the germline V gene, CDR1 is LNHNV and CDR2 is YYDKDF (reference sequence). The CDR3 loop is CATSPGGWYQETQYF. CDR3 sequence (DNA): TGTGCCACCAGCCCGGGGGGCTGGTACCAAGAGACCCAGTACTTC.

This chain connects TRBV28 to TRBJ1-2, with D perhaps TRBD1 (6 bases). Germline V gives CDR1 MDHEN, CDR2 SYDVKM. The CDR3 length is 15 residues. The V end was cut by 6 bases, the J end by 7 bases, with 21 bases between. CDR3 residues: CASRSGTLYDSGYTF. For the CDR3, the DNA is TGTGCCAGCAGGTCCGGGACACTATACGATAGTGGCTACACCTTC.

This chain uses TRBV27 with TRBJ1-5, with D possibly TRBD1 on 5 matching bases. V was cut by 6 bases and J by 3 bases, with 9 bases left in between. The CDR3 contains 13 residues. Germline V gene sequence: CDR1 MNHEY, CDR2 SMNVEV (reference sequence). The CDR3 DNA sequence: TGTGCCAGCAGCAGACAGCTCAATCAGCCCCAGCATTTT. It encodes CASSRQLNQPQHF.

CDR3 DNA: TGCGCCAGCAGTCTGGACAGTAGCTATGGCTACACCTTC. It specifies CASSLDSSYGYTF. The gene calls are TRBV10-1 and TRBJ1-2; possibly TRBD1 for D (6 bases). With 5 bases removed from V and 4 bases from J, the gap between germline ends came to 11 bases. The CDR3 has 13 residues. From germline, CDR1 is WNHNN and CDR2 SYGVQD (reference sequence).

V is TRBV7-9 and J is TRBJ2-7; 11 bases align to TRBD2. CDR1 and CDR2 (germline): SEHNR, FQNEAQ (reference sequence). V shed 11 bases and J 4 bases; nucleotides not matched to a gene: 10. There are 14 residues in the CDR3. CDR3 bases: TGTGCCTCCCGACGCACTAGCGGGAGTTACGAGCAGTACTTC. Residues: CASRRTSGSYEQYF.

This clone came up a few times. The gene calls are TRBV18 and TRBJ2-1, with 11 positions matching TRBD2. The CDR3 is 12 amino acids. Unmatched junction bases numbered 4, after V lost 3 bases and J lost 15 bases. Looked up from germline, CDR1 is KGHSH and CDR2 is LQKENI. The CDR3 here is CASSPSGTSGFF. The CDR3 nucleotides read TGTGCCAGCTCACCCTCCGGGACTAGCGGGTTCTTC.

This rearrangement joins TRBV10-3 to TRBJ2-7, with 12 bases aligning to TRBD1. Germline CDR1 is ENHRY and CDR2 is SYGVKD. V was pared by 10 bases and J by 7 bases, with 5 bases of the junction left unmatched. This CDR3 is built from 12 residues. Written as DNA, the CDR3 is TGTGCCACGGGACAGGGGGCGAAAGAGCAGTACTTC. Translated: CATGQGAKEQYF.

This sequence joins TRBV30 and TRBJ1-5; 7 bases line up with TRBD1. With 2 bases clipped from V and 2 bases from J, the junction kept 3 bases outside the gene matches. The CDR3 has 14 residues. The V gene's germline CDR1 is GTSNPN and CDR2 SVGIG (reference sequence). Here the CDR3 DNA reads TGTGCCTGGAGTATGGGGACAGGCAATCAGCCCCAGCATTTT. Translated, it gives CAWSMGTGNQPQHF. Using reference TRBV30 and TRBJ1-5 for the parts outside the CDR3, the full variable domain is SQTIHQWPATLVQPVGSPLSLECTVEGTSNPNLYWYRQAAGRGLQLLFYSVGIGQISSEVPQNLSASRPQDRQFILSSKKLLLSDSGFYLCAWSMGTGNQPQHFGDGTRLSIL.

CDR3 amino acids: CASSLEQDPNYGYTF. The CDR3 DNA sequence: TGTGCCAGCAGCTTGGAACAGGACCCTAACTATGGCTACACCTTC. V and J are TRBV5-4 and TRBJ1-2, with D possibly TRBD1 on 5 matching bases. Germline V gives CDR1 SGHNT, CDR2 YYREEE (reference sequence). The ends were cut back, 0 bases at V and 0 bases at J, with 9 bases in the middle. The CDR3 has 15 amino acids.

This chain joins TRBV28 and TRBJ1-2; 9 bases agree with TRBD1. CDR1 and CDR2 from the germline V gene are MDHEN and SYDVKM. V shed 8 bases and J 7 bases; nucleotides not matched to a gene: 5. The CDR3 consists of 12 residues. CDR3 in DNA: TGTGCCAGCTTGCTGACAGGGGGTGGCTACACCTTC. Translating it yields CASLLTGGGYTF.

A few counts support this clone. The CDR3 reads CASSTTSETYEQYF. The CDR3 region has the DNA TGTGCCAGCAGCACGACTAGCGAAACCTACGAGCAGTACTTC. The J gene is TRBJ2-7, the V gene TRBV6-5; 8 positions agree with TRBD2. Germline assignment: CDR1 MNHEY and CDR2 SVGAGI. With 6 bases clipped from V and 2 bases from J, the junction kept 6 bases outside the gene matches. The CDR3 covers 14 residues.

J is TRBJ2-7 and V is TRBV24-1; 10 bases map to TRBD2. The CDR3 is made up of 15 amino acids. Germline V gene lookup returns CDR1 KGHDR and CDR2 SFDVKD. The J segment lost 6 bases and the V segment lost 5 bases, leaving 9 bases of the junction unmatched. As DNA, the CDR3 is TGTGCCACCAGTGCCGGGACTAGCGTGAAGAGCGAGCAGTACTTC. Translating it yields CATSAGTSVKSEQYF.

In this sample, this clone turned up a few times. The chain links TRBV5-1 to TRBJ1-1; D unclear. CDR1 is SGHRS, CDR2 YFSETQ, per germline. V was clipped by 2 bases and J by 0 bases, with 14 bases between them. The CDR3 sequence is 16 residues long. CDR3 residues: CASSFGGSDLNTEAFF. CDR3 nucleotide sequence: TGCGCCAGCAGCTTTGGAGGGTCCGATTTGAACACTGAAGCTTTCTTT.

CDR3 residues: CASSTLGGKAGNTIYF. The CDR3, as DNA: TGTGCCAGCTCAACCCTAGGGGGAAAAGCTGGAAACACCATATATTTT. J is TRBJ1-3 and V is TRBV18, with TRBD1 as a possible D gene (6 bases). Germline CDR1 is KGHSH and CDR2 is LQKENI. The V gene lost 5 bases and the J gene lost 2 bases, with 16 bases spanning the gap. The CDR3 has 16 amino acids.